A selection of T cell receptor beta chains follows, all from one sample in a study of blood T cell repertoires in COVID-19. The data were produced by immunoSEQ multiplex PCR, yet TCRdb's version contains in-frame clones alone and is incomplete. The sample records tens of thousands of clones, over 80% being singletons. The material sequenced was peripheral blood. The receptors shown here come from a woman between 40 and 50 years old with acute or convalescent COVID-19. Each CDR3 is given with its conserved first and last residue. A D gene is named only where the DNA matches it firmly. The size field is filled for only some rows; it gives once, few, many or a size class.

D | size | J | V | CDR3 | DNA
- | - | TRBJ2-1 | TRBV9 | CASSVVGHNEQFF | TGTGCCAGCAGCGTAGTTGGCCACAATGAGCAGTTCTTC
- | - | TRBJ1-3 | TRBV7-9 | CASSPSGTGLRGNTIYF | TGTGCCAGCAGCCCTTCTGGCACAGGGCTTCGTGGAAACACCATATATTTT
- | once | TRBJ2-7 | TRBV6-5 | CASSYAGFYEQYF | TGTGCCAGCAGTTACGCAGGGTTTTACGAGCAGTACTTC
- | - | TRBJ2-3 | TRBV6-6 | CASSAGSGPSDTQYF | TGTGCCAGCAGTGCCGGGAGTGGGCCGTCGGATACGCAGTATTTT
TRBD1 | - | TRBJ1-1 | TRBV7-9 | CASSALGTQGDEAFF | TGTGCCAGCAGCGCCCTTGGGACGCAGGGGGATGAAGCTTTCTTT
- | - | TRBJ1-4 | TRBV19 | CASSPGDIWKLFF | TGTGCCAGTAGTCCAGGGGACATTTGGAAACTGTTTTTT
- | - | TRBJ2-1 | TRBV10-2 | CASSTLDEQFF | TGCGCCAGCAGCACTCTAGATGAGCAGTTCTTC
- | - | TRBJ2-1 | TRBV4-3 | CASSQDPGQLYNEQFF | TGCGCCAGCAGCCAAGATCCAGGACAGCTTTACAATGAGCAGTTCTTC
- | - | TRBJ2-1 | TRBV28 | CASSSRWEDPSYNEQFF | TGTGCCAGCAGTTCTCGATGGGAGGACCCAAGTTACAATGAGCAGTTCTTC
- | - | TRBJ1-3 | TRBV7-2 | CASSAGYAGNTIYF | TGTGCCAGCAGCGCGGGATATGCTGGAAACACCATATATTTT
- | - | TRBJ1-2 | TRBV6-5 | CASTRAAANYGYTF | TGTGCCAGCACCCGCGCAGCGGCTAACTATGGCTACACCTTC
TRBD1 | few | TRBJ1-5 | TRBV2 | CASTLGQASNQPQHF | TGTGCCAGCACTTTAGGACAGGCTAGCAATCAGCCCCAGCATTTT
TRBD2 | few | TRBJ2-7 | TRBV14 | CASSHVTSGSYEQYF | TGTGCCAGCAGCCACGTTACTAGCGGATCCTACGAGCAGTACTTC
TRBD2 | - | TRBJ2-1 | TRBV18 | CASSPTSGSQNEQFF | TGTGCCAGCTCACCCACTAGCGGATCCCAGAATGAGCAGTTCTTC
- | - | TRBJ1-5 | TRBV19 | CASSIGTQFNQPQHF | TGTGCCAGTAGTATTGGGACACAATTCAATCAGCCCCAGCATTTT
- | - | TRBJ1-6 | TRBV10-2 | CASNLPGVDSPLHF | TGCGCCAGCAATCTACCAGGGGTTGATTCACCCCTCCACTTT
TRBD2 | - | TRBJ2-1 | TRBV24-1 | CATSDSGLAGSSDEQFF | TGTGCCACCAGTGATTCAGGGCTAGCGGGGTCTTCGGATGAGCAGTTCTTC
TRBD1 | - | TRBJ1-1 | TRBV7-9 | CASSFPKTSGQGREAFF | TGTGCCAGCAGCTTTCCAAAGACGAGTGGACAGGGCCGTGAAGCTTTCTTT
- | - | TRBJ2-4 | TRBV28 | CASSFVELKNIQYF | TGTGCCAGCAGTTTTGTAGAACTAAAAAACATTCAGTACTTC
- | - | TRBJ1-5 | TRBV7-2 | CASSLAGQEIGQPQHF | TGTGCCAGCAGCTTAGCGGGGCAGGAGATAGGTCAGCCCCAGCATTTT
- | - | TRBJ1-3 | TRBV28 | CASSFVETGNTIYF | TGTGCCAGCAGTTTTGTAGAAACCGGAAACACCATATATTTT
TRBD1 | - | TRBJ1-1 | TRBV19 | CASSPPSTGAAEAFF | TGTGCCAGTAGTCCACCTTCGACAGGGGCAGCAGAAGCTTTCTTT
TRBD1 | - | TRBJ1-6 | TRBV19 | CASSIGTGHNSPLHF | TGTGCCAGTAGTATTGGGACAGGGCATAATTCACCCCTCCACTTT
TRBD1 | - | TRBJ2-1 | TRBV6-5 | CATRAGTVQFF | TGTGCCACCAGGGCCGGGACAGTACAGTTCTTC
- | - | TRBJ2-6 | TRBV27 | CASSLEGSGANVLTF | TGTGCCAGCAGTTTAGAGGGCTCTGGGGCCAACGTCCTGACTTTC
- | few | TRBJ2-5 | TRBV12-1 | CASSQVQGPKETQYF | TGTGCCAGCAGCCAGGTACAGGGGCCAAAAGAGACCCAGTACTTC
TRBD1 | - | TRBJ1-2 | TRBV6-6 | CASSYGSTGESYGYTF | TGTGCCAGCAGTTACGGGTCGACAGGGGAAAGCTACGGCTACACCTTC
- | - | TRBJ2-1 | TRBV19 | CASSIDGGAGSYNEQFF | TGTGCCAGTAGTATAGATGGGGGGGCTGGCTCCTACAATGAGCAGTTCTTC
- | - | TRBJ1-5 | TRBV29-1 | CSVAMGAVQPQHF | TGCAGCGTTGCGATGGGGGCGGTTCAGCCCCAGCATTTT
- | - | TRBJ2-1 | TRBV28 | CASSPHFPRYNEQFF | TGTGCCAGCAGTCCACATTTCCCCCGATACAATGAGCAGTTCTTC
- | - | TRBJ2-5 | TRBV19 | CASSIDSAGGETQYF | TGTGCCAGTAGTATAGATTCCGCAGGGGGGGAGACCCAGTACTTC
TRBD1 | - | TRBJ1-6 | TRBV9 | CASSVVDRGPGSPLHF | TGTGCCAGCAGCGTAGTGGACAGGGGTCCTGGGTCACCCCTCCACTTT
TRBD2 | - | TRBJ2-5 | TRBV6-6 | CASSYRTSGGETQYF | TGTGCCAGCAGTTACCGGACTAGCGGGGGGGAGACCCAGTACTTC
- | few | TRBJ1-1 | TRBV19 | CASSTTNRASEAFF | TGTGCCAGTAGTACTACTAACAGGGCCTCTGAAGCTTTCTTT
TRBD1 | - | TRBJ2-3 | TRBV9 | CASSGRDRTDTQYF | TGTGCCAGCAGCGGCCGGGACAGAACAGATACGCAGTATTTT
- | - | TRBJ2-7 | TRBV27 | CASSPEGTNEQYF | TGTGCCAGCAGTCCGGAGGGAACGAACGAGCAGTACTTC
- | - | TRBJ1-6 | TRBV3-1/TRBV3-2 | CASSQNQGGWDNSPLHF | TGTGCCAGCAGCCAGAACCAGGGAGGGTGGGATAATTCACCCCTCCACTTT
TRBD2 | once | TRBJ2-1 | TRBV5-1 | CASSLAQTSGGVYNEQFF | TGCGCCAGCAGCTTGGCCCAGACTAGCGGGGGGGTTTACAATGAGCAGTTCTTC
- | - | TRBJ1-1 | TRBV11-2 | CASSLNGNTEAFF | TGTGCCAGCAGCTTAAACGGGAACACTGAAGCTTTCTTT
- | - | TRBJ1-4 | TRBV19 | CASSPSYREGLEKLFF | TGTGCCAGTAGTCCCTCCTACCGGGAAGGGCTCGAAAAACTGTTTTTT
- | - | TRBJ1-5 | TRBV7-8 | CASSLGGGGNQPQHF | TGTGCCAGCAGCTTAGGGGGAGGAGGCAATCAGCCCCAGCATTTT
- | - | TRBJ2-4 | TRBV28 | CASSLGRVAKNIQYF | TGTGCCAGCAGCCTGGGCAGGGTAGCCAAAAACATTCAGTACTTC
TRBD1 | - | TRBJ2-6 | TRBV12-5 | CASGSRGPGANVLTF | TGTGCTAGTGGTTCCAGGGGGCCTGGGGCCAACGTCCTGACTTTC
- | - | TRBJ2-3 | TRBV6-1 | CASSEGRGTDTQYF | TGTGCCAGCAGTGAAGGGCGGGGCACAGATACGCAGTATTTT
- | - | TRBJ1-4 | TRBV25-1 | CASSESGRAREKLFF | TGTGCCAGCAGTGAGTCAGGGCGTGCGCGAGAAAAACTGTTTTTT